A selection of T cell receptor beta chains follows, all from one sample in a study of blood T cell repertoires in COVID-19. TCRdb's table, derived via immunoSEQ multiplex PCR, lists solely in-frame clones and lacks some. Counted here are about 120,000 clones, 78% occurring once; the ten biggest clones make up over 2%. What was sequenced was peripheral blood. The receptors come from a man in his 70s with acute or convalescent COVID-19. Both conserved end residues are part of each CDR3. The D gene is left open where the match is weak. Size is stated for part of the rows, as once, few or many counts, or as a class when the clone is expanded.

.,TRBJ2-3,.,TRBV10-1,16,CASSESAGRLTDTQYF,TGCGCCAGCAGTGAGTCGGCAGGGCGCCTCACAGATACGCAGTATTTT
.,TRBJ2-3,.,TRBV5-4,14,CASSPRRSGDTQYF,TGTGCCAGCAGCCCCCGCCGGTCGGGAGATACGCAGTATTTT
.,TRBJ2-7,.,TRBV7-2,12,CASSFNSYEQYF,TGTGCCAGCAGCTTCAACAGCTACGAGCAGTACTTC
.,TRBJ2-2,.,TRBV6-5,14,CASSSNFNTGELFF,TGTGCCAGCAGTTCGAACTTCAACACCGGGGAGCTGTTTTTT
TRBD1,TRBJ1-1,few,TRBV10-3,14,CAISVGTGGTEAFF,TGTGCCATCAGTGTCGGGACAGGGGGCACTGAAGCTTTCTTT
.,TRBJ2-1,.,TRBV7-8,15,CASSLVAGQYNEQFF,TGTGCCAGCAGCTTAGTAGCGGGACAGTACAATGAGCAGTTCTTC
.,TRBJ1-2,.,TRBV6-2/TRBV6-3,14,CASSYSPPNYSYTF,TGTGCCAGCAGTTACTCGCCACCGAACTACAGCTACACCTTC
TRBD1,TRBJ2-7,.,TRBV13,16,CASSIRGGQGSYEQYF,TGTGCCAGCAGCATCCGAGGGGGACAGGGAAGCTACGAGCAGTACTTC
TRBD2,TRBJ2-3,few,TRBV4-3,17,CASSQDQGLAGTDTQYF,TGCGCCAGCAGCCAAGATCAGGGACTAGCGGGCACAGATACGCAGTATTTT
.,TRBJ1-1,.,TRBV7-2,15,CASSPGQGWNTEAFF,TGTGCCAGCAGCCCTGGTCAGGGATGGAACACTGAAGCTTTCTTT
.,TRBJ1-4,.,TRBV27,17,CASSPDRLFTANEKLFF,TGTGCCAGCAGCCCCGACAGGCTGTTTACGGCTAATGAAAAACTGTTTTTT
.,TRBJ2-7,.,TRBV5-1,15,CASSLASGSIYEQYF,TGCGCCAGCAGCTTGGCTTCAGGGTCCATCTACGAGCAGTACTTC
TRBD1,TRBJ1-2,.,TRBV4-2,16,CASSQEEGQGLYGYTF,TGTGCCAGCAGCCAAGAGGAGGGACAGGGCCTCTATGGCTACACCTTC
.,TRBJ2-3,.,TRBV5-1,13,CASSARTTDTQYF,TGCGCCAGCAGCGCGAGAACCACAGATACGCAGTATTTT
TRBD1,TRBJ1-6,once,TRBV5-8,14,CASSTRTGGSPLHF,TGTGCCAGCAGCACAAGGACAGGGGGCTCACCCCTCCACTTT
.,TRBJ2-7,.,TRBV7-9,14,CASSLSGTYYEQYF,TGTGCCAGCAGCCTATCCGGGACATACTACGAGCAGTACTTC
.,TRBJ2-2,.,TRBV5-1,14,CASSLETVSGELFF,TGCGCCAGCAGCTTGGAGACAGTGTCGGGGGAGCTGTTTTTT
.,TRBJ2-1,.,TRBV19,13,CASSGSSYNEQFF,TGTGCCAGTAGCGGTTCCTCCTACAATGAGCAGTTCTTC
.,TRBJ1-1,.,TRBV7-9,16,CASTLRNRPGNTEAFF,TGTGCCAGCACCCTCCGGAACAGGCCCGGAAACACTGAAGCTTTCTTT
TRBD2,TRBJ2-1,.,TRBV7-2,20,CASSLATGTSGGRSYNEQFF,TGTGCCAGCAGCTTAGCCACCGGGACTAGCGGGGGGCGTTCCTACAATGAGCAGTTCTTC
.,TRBJ1-2,.,TRBV10-3,16,CAISDASLQGHYGYTF,TGTGCCATCAGTGACGCATCCCTACAGGGCCACTATGGCTACACCTTC
.,TRBJ2-2,once,TRBV7-2,15,CASSLGGRGDGELFF,TGTGCCAGCAGCTTAGGGGGCAGGGGGGACGGGGAGCTGTTTTTT
.,TRBJ1-1,.,TRBV6-1,13,CASSERGRTEAFF,TGTGCCAGCAGTGAAAGAGGGAGAACTGAAGCTTTCTTT
TRBD1,TRBJ1-1,few,TRBV5-1,15,CASSSAAGGSAEAFF,TGCGCCAGCAGCTCGGCCGCAGGGGGCAGCGCTGAAGCTTTCTTT
.,TRBJ1-2,.,TRBV5-1,15,CASSSFDSANYGYTF,TGCGCCAGCAGCTCGTTCGACTCAGCTAACTATGGCTACACCTTC
.,TRBJ2-3,.,TRBV9,15,CASSIWSSLTDTQYF,TGTGCCAGCAGCATATGGTCATCACTCACAGATACGCAGTATTTT
.,TRBJ2-7,.,TRBV29-1,12,CSVGGRGDEQYF,TGCAGCGTTGGGGGCAGGGGAGACGAGCAGTACTTC
TRBD2,TRBJ2-3,.,TRBV6-4,15,CATRASGGIGNTQYF,TGTGCCACAAGGGCTAGCGGGGGCATCGGGAATACGCAGTATTTT
.,TRBJ2-1,.,TRBV7-3,12,CASSINYGEQFF,TGTGCCAGCAGCATCAATTACGGTGAGCAGTTCTTC
.,TRBJ2-7,few,TRBV6-2/TRBV6-3,17,CASSYPIDAGLTYEQYF,TGTGCCAGCAGTTACCCCATAGATGCCGGACTAACCTACGAGCAGTACTTC
TRBD1,TRBJ2-1,.,TRBV3-1/TRBV3-2,17,CASRPGQGLISYNEQFF,TGTGCCAGCAGGCCGGGACAGGGACTAATTTCCTACAATGAGCAGTTCTTC
.,TRBJ1-2,.,TRBV6-6,15,CASSYPGVPPHDYTF,TGTGCCAGCAGTTACCCGGGGGTCCCCCCCCATGACTACACCTTC
.,TRBJ2-7,.,TRBV7-2,15,CASSLAGTSRYEQYF,TGTGCCAGCAGCTTAGCCGGGACTTCCCGGTACGAGCAGTACTTC
.,TRBJ2-2,few,TRBV19,15,CASSVGGFNTGELFF,TGTGCCAGTAGTGTTGGGGGGTTTAATACCGGGGAGCTGTTTTTT
TRBD1,TRBJ1-2,.,TRBV30,12,CAWIMDRAGYTF,TGTGCCTGGATCATGGACAGGGCTGGCTACACCTTC
.,TRBJ2-5,few,TRBV5-1,15,CASSLDGTGQETQYF,TGCGCCAGCAGCTTGGACGGGACTGGCCAAGAGACCCAGTACTTC
TRBD1,TRBJ1-5,.,TRBV3-1/TRBV3-2,15,CASSQNRGSNQPQHF,TGTGCCAGCAGCCAAAACAGGGGAAGCAATCAGCCCCAGCATTTT
TRBD1,TRBJ1-1,once,TRBV11-3,14,CASSSSGQGAEAFF,TGTGCCAGCAGCTCCTCGGGACAGGGGGCAGAAGCTTTCTTT
TRBD1,TRBJ1-5,.,TRBV7-2,15,CASSLETGGNQPQHF,TGTGCCAGCAGCTTAGAGACAGGGGGGAATCAGCCCCAGCATTTT
.,TRBJ1-1,.,TRBV6-5,15,CASSPSGLWSAEAFF,TGTGCCAGCAGTCCGTCGGGATTATGGTCGGCTGAAGCTTTCTTT
.,TRBJ1-2,.,TRBV5-5,13,CASSGDGLQGYTF,TGTGCCAGCAGCGGAGACGGACTACAAGGCTACACCTTC
.,TRBJ1-1,.,TRBV5-1,13,CASSTGLDTEAFF,TGCGCCAGCAGCACAGGGCTGGACACTGAAGCTTTCTTT
.,TRBJ2-7,.,TRBV18,13,CASSQQVSYEQYF,TGTGCCAGCTCACAACAGGTCTCCTACGAGCAGTACTTC
TRBD2,TRBJ2-1,.,TRBV2,14,CASRASGGYNEQFF,TGTGCCAGCAGGGCTAGCGGGGGGTACAATGAGCAGTTCTTC
TRBD1,TRBJ2-7,.,TRBV5-5,14,CASSFGTGDYEQYF,TGTGCCAGCAGCTTCGGGACAGGGGATTACGAGCAGTACTTC
TRBD1,TRBJ2-5,.,TRBV28,14,CASSTGTGEETQYF,TGTGCCAGCAGCACCGGGACAGGGGAAGAGACCCAGTACTTC
.,TRBJ1-1,.,TRBV12-3/TRBV12-4,13,CASLRDTYTEAFF,TGTGCCAGCCTCAGGGATACTTATACTGAAGCTTTCTTT
.,TRBJ1-1,once,TRBV13,16,CASSLGPTGYNTEAFF,TGTGCCAGCAGCTTAGGCCCGACAGGATATAACACTGAAGCTTTCTTT
.,TRBJ1-6,.,TRBV5-4,16,CASSWGGSISNSPLHF,TGTGCCAGCAGCTGGGGGGGGAGCATTTCAAATTCACCCCTCCACTTT
.,TRBJ1-6,.,TRBV18,17,CASSTLGDGSYNSPLHF,TGTGCCAGCTCCACACTCGGGGATGGCTCCTATAATTCACCCCTCCACTTT
TRBD1,TRBJ1-2,.,TRBV7-2,17,CASSLDTRDRGPYGYTF,TGTGCCAGCAGCTTAGACACCCGGGACAGGGGTCCCTATGGCTACACCTTC
.,TRBJ1-3,.,TRBV6-1,14,CASSEVTGLDTIYF,TGTGCCAGCAGTGAAGTCACAGGGCTGGACACCATATATTTT
.,TRBJ1-3,.,TRBV6-2/TRBV6-3,14,CASSYIGTGSTIYF,TGTGCCAGCAGTTACATCGGGACTGGAAGCACCATATATTTT
.,TRBJ2-2,few,TRBV3-1/TRBV3-2,12,CASSQDRGQLFF,TGTGCCAGCAGCCAAGATCGGGGTCAGCTGTTTTTT